One sample yielded the 9 T cell receptor beta chains listed below, sequenced in a study of cytomegalovirus exposure and HLA in healthy donors. PCR was performed using 60 Vbeta and 13 Jbeta primers. Measured with immunoSEQ multiplex PCR; TCRdb has only the in-frame clones, and not every one. This repertoire shows under 200,000 clones, about 71% found once; its top ten account for over 1.2%. The sequenced sample was PBMCs. All receptors derive from a man aged 45 to 65 in good health and CMV-seronegative.

This clone showed up just once. The chain joins TRBV13 to TRBJ1-4, with 7 bases matching TRBD1. This CDR3 is 16 amino acids long. Germline V gene lookup returns CDR1 PRHDT and CDR2 FYEKMQ (reference sequence). With 5 bases clipped from V and 0 bases from J, the junction kept 6 bases outside the gene matches. The CDR3: CASSPGQEPTNEKLFF. The CDR3 bases are TGTGCCAGCAGCCCAGGACAGGAACCAACTAATGAAAAACTGTTTTTT.

V and J are TRBV5-4 and TRBJ2-7, with D possibly being TRBD1 (5 bases). The length of the CDR3 is 17 residues. Trimming removed 0 bases from V and 5 bases from J, with 21 bases in between. Germline-derived CDR1 and CDR2 are SGHNT and YYREEE (reference sequence). The CDR3 here is CASSLGQGRAGNHEQYF. The CDR3 DNA reads TGTGCCAGCAGCTTGGGCCAGGGTCGGGCTGGTAACCACGAGCAGTACTTC.

This chain links TRBV4-2 with TRBJ1-4, with 8 bases that match TRBD1. CDR3 length equals 15 residues. Germline CDR1 reads LGHNA; CDR2 reads YNFKEQ. Losses at the gene ends were 3 bases for V and 8 bases for J; bases not matched to a gene: 8. The CDR3 bases are TGTGCCAGCAGCCAGTTTCAGGGGGCCTCCGAAAAACTGTTTTTT. Translated, it gives CASSQFQGASEKLFF.

In its sample, this clone was seen a few times. V and J are TRBV28 and TRBJ2-5; possible D gene TRBD2, 6 bases. The germline V gene encodes CDR1 MDHEN and CDR2 SYDVKM. The CDR3 spans 13 residues. Trimming removed 5 bases at V and 7 bases at J, with 14 bases between. CDR3 sequence reads: CASSIGLEGTQYF. The CDR3 nucleotides are TGTGCCAGCAGTATTGGCCTGGAGGGGACCCAGTACTTC.

Notes on this clone: An end of the junction does not agree with germline; a read error may underlie this. This sample also contains other DNA sequences that code for the same CDR3. The chain has TRBV15 and TRBJ2-7; TRBD1 matches 7 bases. This CDR3 has 14 amino acids. Germline values: CDR1 LNHNV, CDR2 YYDKDF (reference sequence). The CDR3 region has the DNA TGTGCCACCAGTAGAGTACGGACAGGCGACGAGCAGTACTTC. Its protein product is CATSRVRTGDEQYF. Looking up the rest from reference TRBV15 and TRBJ2-7 gives the full variable domain: DAMVIQNPRYQVTQFGKPVTLSCSQTLNHNVMYWYQQKSSQAPKLLFHYYDKDFNNEADTPDNFQSRRPNTSFCFLDIRSPGLGDTAMYLCATSRVRTGDEQYFGPGTRLTVT.

This clone showed up many times. The chain carries TRBV6-9 and TRBJ2-3, with D possibly matching TRBD2 (6 bases). Germline loops: CDR1 MNHGY, CDR2 SVAAGI. This CDR3 has 12 residues. Deletions cut 4 bases from V and 6 bases from J, with 8 bases between. This CDR3 is CASSSGRDTQYF. The CDR3 nucleotides read TGTGCCAGCAGTTCGGGGAGGGATACGCAGTATTTT.

This clone has only a few counts. The chain has TRBV7-2 and TRBJ2-5, with TRBD1 matching over 11 bases. CDR3 length: 15 amino acids. CDR1 is SGHTA and CDR2 is FQGNSA in the germline V gene. Germline trimming cut 4 bases from V and 4 bases from J; bases unmatched to any gene: 5. CDR3 coding DNA: TGTGCCAGCAGCTCACGGACAGGGGGCGCAGAGACCCAGTACTTC. It encodes CASSSRTGGAETQYF.

The chain links TRBV25-1 to TRBJ2-7; D not resolved. CDR1 and CDR2 (germline): MGHDK, SYGVNS. Deletions cut 3 bases from V and 4 bases from J, with 10 bases between. The CDR3 is 13 residues long. CDR3 residues: CASSEPGSYEQYF. The CDR3, as DNA: TGTGCCAGCAGTGAGCCAGGATCTTACGAGCAGTACTTC.

The V gene is TRBV10-3, the J gene TRBJ2-3; perhaps TRBD2 as D (5 bases). The germline V and J ends were trimmed by 11 bases and 2 bases, with 11 bases remaining between them. The CDR3 covers 12 residues. Germline V gene sequence: CDR1 ENHRY, CDR2 SYGVKD. For the CDR3, the DNA is TGTGCCGCTTCCGGGGACACAGATACGCAGTATTTT. Amino acids: CAASGDTDTQYF.